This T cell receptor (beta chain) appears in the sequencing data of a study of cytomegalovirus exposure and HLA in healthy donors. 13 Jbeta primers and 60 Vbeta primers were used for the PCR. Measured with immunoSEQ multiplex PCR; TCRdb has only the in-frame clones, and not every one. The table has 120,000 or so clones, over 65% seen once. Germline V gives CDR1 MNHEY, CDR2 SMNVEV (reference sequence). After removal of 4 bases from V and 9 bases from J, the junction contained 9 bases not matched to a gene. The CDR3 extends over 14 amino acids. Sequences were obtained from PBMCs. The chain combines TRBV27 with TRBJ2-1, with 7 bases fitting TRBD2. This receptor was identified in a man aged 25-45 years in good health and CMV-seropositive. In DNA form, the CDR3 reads TGTGCCAGCAGTTCAGGACTAGGAAGCATTGAGCAGTTCTTC. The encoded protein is CASSSGLGSIEQFF.